The 4 T cell receptor beta chains given below trace back to one sample, sequenced in a study of cytomegalovirus exposure and HLA in healthy donors. PCR primers comprised 60 Vbeta and 13 Jbeta primers. Using immunoSEQ multiplex PCR, the repertoire was profiled, and TCRdb retains in-frame clones only, with some absent. The table lists 110,000 to 150,000 clones, around 10% of them singletons. The sequencing input was PBMCs. The receptors were sampled from a male donor in good health and CMV-seronegative.

V gene TRBV7-2 combines with J gene TRBJ2-5; 10 positions match TRBD2. V gave up 4 bases and J gave up 5 bases; unmatched junction bases: 7. Germline V CDR1 and CDR2: SGHTA, FQGNSA. CDR3 size: 15 residues. CDR3 sequence: CASSSPGLAPETQYF. The CDR3 DNA reads TGTGCCAGCAGCTCGCCGGGACTAGCGCCCGAGACCCAGTACTTC.

The chain uses TRBV28 and TRBJ2-2; D is possibly TRBD1 (6 bases). This CDR3 has 15 amino acids. V was clipped by 7 bases and J by 6 bases, with 18 bases between them. Germline V lookup: CDR1 MDHEN, CDR2 SYDVKM. The CDR3 sequence is CASNSLGGFAGELFF. The CDR3 nucleotides are TGTGCCAGCAACTCCCTAGGGGGTTTCGCCGGGGAGCTGTTTTTT.

This chain uses TRBV7-9 with TRBJ2-7, with D maybe TRBD1 (5 bases). CDR1 and CDR2 from the germline V gene are SEHNR and FQNEAQ (reference sequence). The CDR3 sequence is 13 residues long. V lost 11 bases, J lost 0 bases, and 14 bases lay in between. Here the CDR3 reads CASLGAASYEQYF. The DNA for the CDR3 is TGTGCCTCTCTAGGGGCGGCCTCCTACGAGCAGTACTTC. Variable domain in full (rest from reference TRBV7-9 and TRBJ2-7): DTGVSQNPRHKITKRGQNVTFRCDPISEHNRLYWYRQTLGQGPEFLTYFQNEAQLEKSRLLSDRFSAERPKGSFSTLEIQRTEQGDSAMYLCASLGAASYEQYFGPGTRLTVT.

The chain combines TRBV5-4 with TRBJ2-5; 10 positions match TRBD1. CDR1 is SGHNT, CDR2 YYREEE, per germline (reference sequence). Losses at the gene ends were 4 bases for V and 5 bases for J; bases not matched to a gene: 14. The CDR3 runs to 17 residues. The CDR3 here is CASSGLPGQGMWETQYF. The CDR3 DNA is TGTGCCAGCAGCGGGCTGCCGGGACAGGGGATGTGGGAGACCCAGTACTTC.